This record looks at one TCR beta chain sequence and its context. Patients of the Seattle cohort, enrolled during active infection, were followed longitudinally. The CDR3 runs to 15 residues. Trimming left V 5 bases short and J 9 bases short, with 20 bases between. Germline CDR1 LNHDA, CDR2 SQIVND (reference sequence). Original processing notes: Estimated nucleated cell counts came from reference gene primer amplification. Sequenced by immunoSEQ multiplex PCR; TCRdb stores in-frame clones only, minus some. The D gene and trimming were derived from the DNA, and the V and J assignments and clone size from that table. The sample holds 500,000 to 600,000 clones, 85% to 90% seen once. The data were taken from a study of blood T cell repertoires in COVID-19.

Sequenced: peripheral blood. The chain couples TRBV19 to TRBJ2-1; D is possibly TRBD2 (7 bases). The sequence came from a woman between 45 and 60 years old with COVID-19, enrolled during active disease. CDR3 region: CASSPIRGGAGEQFF. The CDR3 DNA follows: TGTGCCAGTAGTCCTATAAGGGGGGGGGCCGGTGAGCAGTTCTTC.